The next 21 T cell receptor beta chains were all read from a single sample in a study of breast tumors, draining lymph nodes, adjacent tissues. TCRdb reanalysed the multiplex PCR reads using MiXCR and keeps one entry per CDR3 protein. The sample yields approximately 180,000 distinct CDR3 sequences, about 30% seen once. Samples came from axillary lymph nodes draining the breast cancer. The sequenced sample was axillary lymph node tissue. These receptors were obtained from a female donor with breast cancer. Some clones in this sample may be carry-over from other donors' samples.

This clonotype was recorded at least ten times. V gene TRBV7-3 combines with J gene TRBJ2-2, with D unclear. The germline V gene encodes CDR1 SGHTA and CDR2 FQGTGA. Between the trimmed V and J ends, which lost 0 bases and 4 bases, there was a span of 3 bases. This CDR3 contains 13 residues. CDR3 in DNA: TGTGCCAGCAGCTTAACCCTCACCGGGGAGCTGTTTTTT. It yields the protein CASSLTLTGELFF.

There are many counts of this clonotype. This chain connects TRBV27 to TRBJ1-2; TRBD1 agrees at 11 bases. This CDR3 region has 14 residues. CDR1 and CDR2 from the germline V gene are MNHEY and SMNVEV (reference sequence). Germline trimming cut 6 bases from V and 2 bases from J; bases unmatched to any gene: 2. CDR3 protein: CASSWTGGNYGYTF. In DNA form, the CDR3 reads TGTGCCAGCAGCTGGACAGGGGGCAACTATGGCTACACCTTC.

Remarks on this clonotype: The conserved final phenylalanine or tryptophan is absent from the CDR3, which likely points to a read error. The limits of the CDR3 on the DNA are not certain, so only TCRdb's listed CDR3 is given. V is TRBV4-3 and J is TRBJ1-2; TRBD1, the table's D call, lacks a check against the DNA. Germline assignment: CDR1 LGHNA and CDR2 YSLEER. The CDR3 contains 15 residues when both ends are counted. CDR3 protein: CASSLYTGLTMATQS.

Regarding this clonotype: The conserved final phenylalanine or tryptophan is absent from the CDR3, which likely points to a read error. This chain links TRBV2 with TRBJ2-2; D gene ambiguous. CDR3 length equals 11 residues. CDR1 is SNHLY and CDR2 is FYNNEI in the germline V gene. V was pared by 6 bases and J by 6 bases, with 5 bases between. The CDR3 coding sequence is TGTGCCAGCAGCTTGGCCGGGGAGCTGTTTCTT. Its protein is CASSLAGELFL.

The CDR3 DNA reads TGCAGTGCCCGGGACAGGGATAATTCACCCCTCCACTTT. Its protein product is CSARDRDNSPLHF. The V call is TRBV20-1, the J call TRBJ1-6, with 9 positions matching TRBD1. V shed 6 bases, J shed 5 bases, and the junction held 2 bases outside the gene matches. The germline CDR1 and CDR2 sequences are DFQATT and SNEGSKA (reference sequence). The CDR3 length is 13 residues.

This clonotype was seen repeatedly, ten times or more. The V and J genes are TRBV24-1 and TRBJ2-2; D gene unclear. This CDR3 comprises 14 residues. Germline V gene sequence: CDR1 KGHDR, CDR2 SFDVKD. The V end lost 0 bases, the J end lost 6 bases, and 7 bases lay between the germline ends. In DNA form, the CDR3 reads TGTGCCACCAGTGATTTGGACTCCCCCGGGGAGCTGTTTTTT. It yields the protein CATSDLDSPGELFF.

The sample holds many counts of this clonotype. The chain couples TRBV20-1 to TRBJ2-2, with 10 bases fitting TRBD2. Unmatched junction bases numbered 11, after V lost 1 base and J lost 0 bases. Germline lookup yields CDR1 DFQATT and CDR2 SNEGSKA (reference sequence). CDR3 length: 19 amino acids. The CDR3 loop reads CSARVPPPLAGANTGELFF. The CDR3, as DNA: TGCAGTGCTAGAGTCCCCCCCCCTCTAGCGGGGGCGAACACCGGGGAGCTGTTTTTT.

This clonotype was found many times. The chain carries TRBV19 and TRBJ2-1; maybe TRBD2 (5 bases). This CDR3 comprises 15 residues. Germline values: CDR1 LNHDA, CDR2 SQIVND (reference sequence). V gave up 2 bases and J gave up 2 bases, with 10 bases separating them. Here the CDR3 reads CASSIIELAYNEQFF. The CDR3 DNA reads TGTGCCAGTAGTATAATAGAACTAGCCTACAATGAGCAGTTCTTC.

This clonotype was counted ten times or more. The CDR3 is CASSPRDRDTDTQYF. The CDR3 nucleotides are TGCGCCAGCAGCCCCCGGGACAGGGACACAGATACGCAGTATTTT. The chain carries TRBV5-1 and TRBJ2-3, with 9 bases that match TRBD1. Germline values: CDR1 SGHRS, CDR2 YFSETQ. The CDR3 sequence is 15 residues long. J gave up 2 bases and V 4 bases, and 5 bases lay outside the gene matches.

This chain links TRBV11-3 with TRBJ1-1; weak D call: TRBD1 (5 bases). The ends were cut back, 1 base at V and 3 bases at J, with 12 bases in the middle. Germline CDR1 reads SGHNT; CDR2 reads YENEEA. The CDR3 runs to 15 residues. The DNA for the CDR3 is TGTGCCAGCAGCTTAGTTCCGGGGGTTCACACTGAAGCTTTCTTT. Amino acids: CASSLVPGVHTEAFF.

This clonotype was observed at least ten times. The chain joins TRBV20-1 to TRBJ2-7, with D perhaps matching TRBD2 (5 bases). CDR3 length equals 13 residues. Per the germline V gene, CDR1 is DFQATT and CDR2 is SNEGSKA (reference sequence). V dropped 3 bases and J dropped 6 bases, with 15 bases sitting between them. CDR3 bases: TGCAGTGCTAGCCCCGGACTGAACTTCGAGCAGTACTTC. It encodes CSASPGLNFEQYF.

As concerns this clonotype: One base away lies a much larger clone, so this may be a sequencing read error. No conserved phenylalanine or tryptophan ends this CDR3, so it is likely a read error. The genes are TRBV6-2 or TRBV6-3 and TRBJ2-7, with 8 bases lining up with TRBD1. Germline V lookup: CDR1 MNHEY, CDR2 SVGEGT. V lost 6 bases, J lost 2 bases, and 9 bases stayed unmatched. This CDR3 region has 15 residues. Written as DNA, the CDR3 is TGTGCCAGCAGACGGACAGGGTCGGCCCCCTACGAGCAGTACTCC. Its translation: CASRRTGSAPYEQYS.

The chain uses TRBV6-2 or TRBV6-3 and TRBJ2-3; D possibly uses TRBD1 or TRBD2 (5 bases each). V lost 5 bases to trimming and J lost 4 bases, with 28 bases between them. This CDR3 has 19 residues. CDR1 is MNHEY, CDR2 SVGEGT, per germline. The chain's CDR3 is CASSHPTAPGRKGSDTQYF. CDR3 bases: TGTGCCAGCAGTCACCCCACTGCCCCAGGGAGAAAGGGGTCAGATACGCAGTATTTT.

This sequence joins TRBV15 and TRBJ1-5; no clear D gene. CDR1 is LNHNV, CDR2 YYDKDF, per germline (reference sequence). V dropped 1 base and J dropped 8 bases, with 9 bases sitting between them. The CDR3 sequence is 13 residues long. CDR3 bases: TGTGCCACCAGCAGAGTTTCTAATGAGCCCCAGCATTTT. This sequence encodes CATSRVSNEPQHF.

The gene calls are TRBV19 and TRBJ1-1, with 10 bases fitting TRBD1. Germline V gene data show CDR1 as LNHDA and CDR2 as SQIVND (reference sequence). V trimming: 7 bases; J trimming: 6 bases; junction bases outside the gene matches: 14. The CDR3 runs to 16 residues. The CDR3 region is CASTNRQGAARAEAFF. The CDR3 DNA reads as TGTGCCAGTACCAATCGACAGGGGGCTGCGAGGGCTGAAGCTTTCTTT.

This clonotype was counted many times. This rearrangement joins TRBV2 to TRBJ1-2; no clear D gene. Germline V gene data show CDR1 as SNHLY and CDR2 as FYNNEI. This CDR3 contains 14 residues. The V gene lost 2 bases and the J gene lost 8 bases, with 15 bases spanning the gap. As DNA, the CDR3 is TGTGCCAGCAGTGAACGGTTACGAAAGAACGGCTACACCTTC. Translated, it gives CASSERLRKNGYTF.

The genes are TRBV2 and TRBJ1-1; 7 bases are a match to TRBD1. This CDR3 contains 13 residues. V gave up 8 bases and J gave up 4 bases; unmatched junction bases: 7. Per the germline V gene, CDR1 is SNHLY and CDR2 is FYNNEI. The CDR3 DNA reads TGTGCCAGCCGGGCCGGGACAGTCACTGAAGCTTTCTTT. It codes for CASRAGTVTEAFF.

This clonotype was recorded at least ten times. This chain joins TRBV4-2 and TRBJ2-1, with 9 nucleotides matching TRBD2. The CDR3 sequence is 16 residues long. CDR1 is LGHNA and CDR2 is YNFKEQ in the germline V gene. V gave up 0 bases and J gave up 2 bases; unmatched junction bases: 2. CDR3 sequence (DNA): TGTGCCAGCAGCCAAGATCCTAGCGGGACCTACAATGAGCAGTTCTTC. It codes for CASSQDPSGTYNEQFF.

In this sample, this clonotype turned up many times. The chain combines TRBV10-1 with TRBJ2-2; weak D call: TRBD2 (7 bases). Trimming stripped 0 bases from V and 1 base from J, with 15 bases between. This CDR3 region has 18 residues. From germline, CDR1 is WNHNN and CDR2 SYGVQD (reference sequence). CDR3 coding DNA: TGCGCCAGCAGTGAGTCGATTGGCGGGGGCGAGAACACCGGGGAGCTGTTTTTT. Residues: CASSESIGGGENTGELFF.

The rearrangement links TRBV6-1 to TRBJ1-2, with D tentatively TRBD1 (6 bases). CDR3 length: 12 amino acids. V lost 5 bases to trimming and J lost 11 bases, with 15 bases between them. Germline values: CDR1 MNHNS, CDR2 SASEGT. The CDR3 here is CASSSSTGKYTF. The CDR3, as DNA: TGTGCCAGCAGTTCGAGCACAGGGAAATACACCTTC.

On this clonotype itself: A read error is possible here, since a much larger clone lies one base away. J is TRBJ2-5 and V is TRBV20-1, with D perhaps TRBD1 (7 bases). V was clipped by 8 bases and J by 7 bases, with 23 bases between them. The CDR3 sequence is 14 residues long. Germline CDR1 and CDR2: DFQATT and SNEGSKA (reference sequence). For the CDR3, the DNA is TGCAGTCCCCGGGAAGGGGGCCCGGGAGCGACCCAGTACTTC. Its translation is CSPREGGPGATQYF.